This TCR beta chain was obtained from a study of blood T cells in healthy people across ages. Using a J-beta primer mix together with a sample-barcoded 5' primer, a second PCR was run for roughly 7 to 11 cycles. TCRdb re-analysed the 5' RACE reads in MiXCR, keeping a single row per CDR3 protein. The sample shows 750,000 to 1,000,000 distinct CDR3 sequences, almost 30% of them seen only once. Per the germline V gene, CDR1 is MNHEY and CDR2 is SVGAGI. The V end lost 6 bases, the J end lost 5 bases, and 19 bases lay between the germline ends. The CDR3 is 15 residues long. The same sample was also used in a study of T cells of mothers and their children.

The sequenced sample consisted of blood. The receptor was derived from a woman aged 40 to 55 in good health. V and J are TRBV6-5 and TRBJ2-5; tentatively, D is TRBD2 (7 bases). The CDR3: CASRESAGAGETQYF. In DNA form, the CDR3 reads TGTGCCAGCAGGGAAAGCGCGGGGGCGGGGGAGACCCAGTACTTC.